This T cell receptor (beta chain) was sequenced in a study of CD8+ T cells in alopecia areata. Extracted RNA was reverse transcribed, and the resulting cDNA served as sequencing template. Repertoires were generated with immunoSEQ multiplex PCR, while TCRdb's copy carries only in-frame clones and drops some. Of 150,000 or so clones in the sample, more than 40% are singletons; the top ten hold about 6.8%. Only a few counts were recorded for this clone. Sequenced: CD4+ T cells sorted from blood. The receptor comes from a human donor with alopecia areata.

CDR3 sequence reads: CSVEGDTEAFF. As DNA, the CDR3 is TGCAGCGTTGAGGGGGACACTGAAGCTTTCTTT. V gene TRBV29-1 combines with J gene TRBJ1-1; possibly TRBD1 for D (5 bases). With 3 bases removed from V and 3 bases from J, the gap between germline ends came to 5 bases. Germline CDR1 and CDR2: SQVTM and ANQGSEA. This CDR3 contains 11 residues.